The 23 T cell receptor beta chains in this list originate from one sample, sequenced in a study of cytomegalovirus exposure and HLA in healthy donors. With 60 Vbeta and 13 Jbeta primers, the PCR was carried out. Clones were sequenced by immunoSEQ multiplex PCR, and TCRdb holds only the in-frame ones, with some missing. The repertoire holds under 150,000 clones, with roughly 70% as singletons. The specimen was PBMCs. These receptor sequences come from a man aged 55 to 70 in good health and CMV-seronegative.

The chain employs TRBV25-1 and TRBJ2-7, with a tentative D call TRBD1 (5 bases). The CDR3 extends over 12 amino acids. Trimming left V 2 bases short and J 3 bases short, with 5 bases between. Germline lookup yields CDR1 MGHDK and CDR2 SYGVNS. CDR3 loop: CASSERGYEQYF. The CDR3 DNA is TGTGCCAGCAGTGAAAGGGGCTACGAGCAGTACTTC.

The chain is built from TRBV6-5 and TRBJ2-1; D is perhaps TRBD2 (5 bases). V was cut by 9 bases and J by 5 bases, with 17 bases left in between. The CDR3 length is 14 residues. From germline, CDR1 is MNHEY and CDR2 SVGAGI. The CDR3 bases are TGTGCCAGGGCCCGGAGGATGCCGGACAATGAGCAGTTCTTC. Translating it yields CARARRMPDNEQFF.

The V gene is TRBV18, the J gene TRBJ1-1; D unresolved. V lost 7 bases, J lost 1 base, and 13 bases lay in between. This CDR3 has 14 residues. From germline, CDR1 is KGHSH and CDR2 LQKENI. Written as DNA, the CDR3 is TGTGCCAGCTACCACGAAGCGGGGAACACTGAAGCTTTCTTT. This encodes CASYHEAGNTEAFF.

The V call is TRBV10-3, the J call TRBJ1-2; TRBD1 might be the D (6 bases). The V end lost 0 bases, the J end lost 6 bases, and 11 bases lay between the germline ends. CDR3 length: 14 residues. Looked up from germline, CDR1 is ENHRY and CDR2 is SYGVKD. CDR3 bases: TGTGCCATCAGTGAGTCGAGGACAGTTGATGGCTACACCTTC. Its translation is CAISESRTVDGYTF.

CDR3 bases: TGTGCCAGCAGTGGCCATAATCAGCCCCAGCATTTT. Its translation: CASSGHNQPQHF. V usage is TRBV6-5 and J usage is TRBJ1-5; D gene uncertain. The ends were cut back, 5 bases at V and 4 bases at J, with 6 bases in the middle. In germline, CDR1 is MNHEY, CDR2 SVGAGI. The CDR3 extends over 12 amino acids.

The rearrangement uses TRBV18 and TRBJ2-1; 8 positions agree with TRBD2. After removal of 3 bases from V and 4 bases from J, the junction contained 11 bases not matched to a gene. CDR3 length: 17 amino acids. From germline, CDR1 is KGHSH and CDR2 LQKENI. The CDR3 bases are TGTGCCAGCTCACCCACATTGCAGCGGGGGTTGTACAATGAGCAGTTCTTC. It is translated as CASSPTLQRGLYNEQFF.

The V gene is TRBV5-8, the J gene TRBJ1-1, with D perhaps matching TRBD1 (5 bases). Germline CDR1 reads SGHTS; CDR2 reads YDEGEE. Trimming stripped 3 bases from V and 3 bases from J, with 12 bases between. The CDR3 sequence is 14 residues long. The CDR3 sequence: CASSSGEGDTEAFF. As DNA, the CDR3 is TGTGCCAGCAGCTCGGGGGAGGGTGACACTGAAGCTTTCTTT.

The chain employs TRBV18 and TRBJ2-5; 8 bases fit TRBD1. This CDR3 is built from 15 residues. Germline V gene lookup returns CDR1 KGHSH and CDR2 LQKENI. Trimming cost V 4 bases and J 5 bases; bases outside gene matches: 9. In DNA, the CDR3 is TGTGCCAGCTCACTATACCGGCAGGGGGCGGAGACCCAGTACTTC. It encodes CASSLYRQGAETQYF.

This sequence joins TRBV6-1 and TRBJ1-2, with D possibly TRBD1 on 5 matching bases. Trimming took off 3 bases at V and 4 bases at J, with 15 bases between the two ends. Germline V gene lookup returns CDR1 MNHNS and CDR2 SASEGT. The CDR3 contains 15 residues. As DNA, the CDR3 is TGTGCCAGCAGTGACACAGGTCGTCTCCTCTATGGCTACACCTTC. As protein: CASSDTGRLLYGYTF.

This chain connects TRBV16 to TRBJ1-1; 7 bases align to TRBD1. The trim removed 6 bases at V and 1 base at J, leaving 8 bases unmatched. Germline-derived CDR1 and CDR2 are KGHSY and FQNENV. This CDR3 has 15 amino acids. CDR3 region: CASRPQGEANTEAFF. In DNA, the CDR3 is TGTGCCAGCAGGCCTCAGGGGGAGGCGAACACTGAAGCTTTCTTT.

A few counts support this clone. This chain uses TRBV7-3 with TRBJ2-2; 10 positions agree with TRBD2. Germline assignment: CDR1 SGHTA and CDR2 FQGTGA. V trimming: 5 bases; J trimming: 5 bases; junction bases outside the gene matches: 8. The CDR3 spans 16 residues. CDR3 sequence (DNA): TGTGCCAGCAGCCCGCAAACTAGCGGGATAACCGGGGAGCTGTTTTTT. This encodes CASSPQTSGITGELFF.

The chain combines TRBV27 with TRBJ2-7, with TRBD1 as a possible D gene (6 bases). Germline CDR1 reads MNHEY; CDR2 reads SMNVEV (reference sequence). Trimming took off 2 bases at V and 0 bases at J, with 14 bases between the two ends. The CDR3 totals 16 residues. In DNA form, the CDR3 reads TGTGCCAGCAGTTTAAGGGGGAACGAGTTCTCCTACGAGCAGTACTTC. Amino acid sequence: CASSLRGNEFSYEQYF.

This chain connects TRBV28 to TRBJ1-1; D not resolved. CDR1 and CDR2 from the germline V gene are MDHEN and SYDVKM. Trimming pared 8 bases from V and 1 base from J, leaving 14 bases between. There are 14 residues in the CDR3. The CDR3 is CASGAFDGNTEAFF. In nucleotides, the CDR3 is TGTGCCAGCGGAGCGTTTGACGGGAACACTGAAGCTTTCTTT.

The count of this clone is one. The chain recombines TRBV5-6 with TRBJ2-1; TRBD2 matches at 9 bases. V shed 2 bases, J shed 4 bases, and the junction held 7 bases outside the gene matches. In germline, CDR1 is SGHDT, CDR2 YYEEEE. The CDR3 is made up of 16 amino acids. The CDR3 protein is CASSLDMREGYNEQFF. Here the CDR3 DNA reads TGTGCCAGCAGCTTAGATATGCGGGAGGGATACAATGAGCAGTTCTTC.

The rearrangement links TRBV19 to TRBJ1-4; possibly TRBD1 for D (6 bases). V lost 5 bases and J lost 5, with 18 bases in between. CDR1 is LNHDA, CDR2 SQIVND, per germline (reference sequence). CDR3 length: 16 amino acids. As DNA, the CDR3 is TGTGCCAGTAGTCGACGGGACATAGAGAGGAATGAAAAACTGTTTTTT. Translated: CASSRRDIERNEKLFF.

The chain joins TRBV19 to TRBJ1-1; D possibly corresponds to TRBD1 (6 bases). The ends were cut back, 7 bases at V and 1 base at J, with 13 bases in the middle. The CDR3 is 14 residues long. Germline V gene lookup returns CDR1 LNHDA and CDR2 SQIVND (reference sequence). CDR3 nucleotide sequence: TGTGCCAGTAAAAAGGGGGGGCCGAACACTGAAGCTTTCTTT. Its translation: CASKKGGPNTEAFF. Full variable domain (missing parts from reference TRBV19 and TRBJ1-1): DGGITQSPKYLFRKEGQNVTLSCEQNLNHDAMYWYRQDPGQGLRLIYYSQIVNDFQKGDIAEGYSVSREKKESFPLTVTSAQKNPTAFYLCASKKGGPNTEAFFGQGTRLTVV.

The V call is TRBV30, the J call TRBJ2-7; possible D gene TRBD1, 6 bases. The germline gives CDR1 GTSNPN, CDR2 SVGIG (reference sequence). V shed 0 bases and J shed 2 bases, with 11 bases lying between them. The CDR3 totals 14 residues. The CDR3 coding sequence is TGTGCCTGGAGTGTAAGAGGGGGTACCTACGAGCAGTACTTC. This codes for CAWSVRGGTYEQYF.

This rearrangement joins TRBV5-6 to TRBJ1-1, with D hard to call. Germline CDR1 reads SGHDT; CDR2 reads YYEEEE. The length of the CDR3 is 15 residues. V shed 4 bases and J shed 0 bases, with 13 bases lying between them. CDR3 residues: CASSPGGGLNTEAFF. The CDR3 DNA reads as TGTGCCAGCAGCCCCGGAGGAGGATTGAACACTGAAGCTTTCTTT.

The chain links TRBV6-5 to TRBJ1-2; 7 bases map to TRBD1. From germline, CDR1 is MNHEY and CDR2 SVGAGI. This CDR3 has 13 residues. V dropped 0 bases and J dropped 7; count of bases not matched to a gene: 2. CDR3 region: CASSYSTGIGYTF. In DNA, the CDR3 is TGTGCCAGCAGTTACTCGACAGGGATTGGCTACACCTTC.

This clone was detected only a few times. The chain carries TRBV7-9 and TRBJ1-4; 8 nucleotides match TRBD1. Trimming took 5 bases from V and 6 from J; bases not matched to a gene: 11. This CDR3 is 16 amino acids long. Per germline, CDR1 SEHNR and CDR2 FQNEAQ (reference sequence). This CDR3 is CASSQGQGGGDEKLFF. For the CDR3, the DNA is TGTGCCAGCAGCCAAGGACAGGGAGGGGGTGATGAAAAACTGTTTTTT.

This clone was found once. The germline gene is not matched at one end of the junction; a read error may be the cause. Other DNA sequences within the sample encode an identical CDR3. J is TRBJ1-3 and V is TRBV29-1; 7 bases fit TRBD1. The CDR3 has 14 residues. Germline values: CDR1 SQVTM, CDR2 ANQGSEA. The CDR3 protein is CSVDPTGLGNTIYF. Written as DNA, the CDR3 is TGCAGCGTTGACCCGACAGGGCTCGGAAACACTATATATTTT.

This clone was detected only once. This chain uses TRBV6-6 with TRBJ1-3, with 8 bases lining up with TRBD1. In germline, CDR1 is MNHNY, CDR2 SVGAGI (reference sequence). The CDR3 sequence is 16 residues long. The J segment lost 3 bases and the V segment lost 2 bases, leaving 6 bases of the junction unmatched. As DNA, the CDR3 is TGTGCCAGCAGTTACCCCCCAGGGGGCTTTGGAAACACCATATATTTT. Translating it yields CASSYPPGGFGNTIYF.

This clone showed up just a few times. This chain links TRBV30 with TRBJ2-5, with TRBD1 matching 8 bases. The DNA matches TRBJ2-7 better at its end, which makes the J call doubtful. Germline values: CDR1 GTSNPN, CDR2 SVGIG (reference sequence). The CDR3 runs to 14 residues. The CDR3: CAWSDPRGRYEQYF. CDR3 nucleotide sequence: TGTGCCTGGAGTGATCCCAGGGGGCGGTACGAGCAGTACTTC.